These T cell receptor beta chains were read from a single sample in a study of blood T cells in healthy people across ages. TCRdb re-derived calls from the 5' RACE reads in MiXCR, one entry per CDR3 protein. The sample has fewer than 650,000 distinct CDR3 sequences, about 29% seen once. These data are also associated with another study on T cells of mothers and their children.

Material: blood. The receptors here all came from a boy between 2 and 10 years old in good health. CDR3s include the opening cysteine and the closing phenylalanine or tryptophan. Each record gives: clone size, V gene, J gene, D gene, CDR3 DNA, CDR3 protein. The D gene is left open where the match is weak. Clone size is given for some rows only: seen once, a few or many times, or a class if the clone is expanded.

>.|TRBV7-8|TRBJ1-2|.
TGTGCCAGCAGCCGTGGGGGCGCCGATGGCTACACCTTC
CASSRGGADGYTF
>few|TRBV25-1|TRBJ2-5|TRBD2
TGTGCCAGCAGTGATTGGTCGGGAGGGCCCGGGGAGACCCAGTACTTC
CASSDWSGGPGETQYF
>.|TRBV4-2|TRBJ2-7|TRBD2
TGTGCCAGCAGCCAAGAAACTAGCGGGACCTACGAGCAGTACTTC
CASSQETSGTYEQYF
>few|TRBV19|TRBJ2-5|TRBD2
TGTGCCAGTAGTGGGCACGGGGCTAGCGGCGGAGAGACCCAGTACTTC
CASSGHGASGGETQYF
>.|TRBV5-1|TRBJ2-7|TRBD1
TGCGCCAGCAGCACGGGACAGGGGAACCCCTACGAGCAGTACTTC
CASSTGQGNPYEQYF
>.|TRBV20-1|TRBJ1-6|.
TGCAGTGCTAGAGGTCGGGGACGCTGGGTTTCACCCCTCCACTTT
CSARGRGRWVSPLHF
>.|TRBV6-4|TRBJ2-5|.
TGTGCCAGCGGACAGAGACCCCCACACACACAAGAGACCCAGTACTTC
CASGQRPPHTQETQYF
>many|TRBV7-2|TRBJ1-2|.
TGTGCCAGCAGTCCAGGGAATTCGGGCTATGGCTACACCTTC
CASSPGNSGYGYTF
>.|TRBV7-8|TRBJ2-5|.
TGTGCCAGCAGCTTGGAACTAGTCGGAGAGACCCAGTACTTC
CASSLELVGETQYF
>.|TRBV4-3|TRBJ1-4|.
TGCGCCAGCAGCCAAGGGGGGAGAGGTGCACTGTTTTTT
CASSQGGRGALFF
>many|TRBV4-3|TRBJ2-7|.
TGTGCCAGCAGCCAAGACAGGTCCTACGAGCAGTACTTC
CASSQDRSYEQYF
>many|TRBV7-6|TRBJ2-5|TRBD2
TGTGCCAGCAGCTCCGCGGGGTACGCGGGGGGGCTGACCCAGTACTTC
CASSSAGYAGGLTQYF
>.|TRBV20-1|TRBJ1-6|TRBD1
TGCAGTGCTAGAGATACAGGACAGGGGCATTCACCCCTCCACTTT
CSARDTGQGHSPLHF
>.|TRBV20-1|TRBJ1-1|.
TGCAGTGCTAGCAGAACAGTGAACACTGAAGCTTTCTTT
CSASRTVNTEAFF
>few|TRBV6-6|TRBJ2-4|TRBD2
TGTGCCAGCAGTTACGGCCCCAGGGAGGGAGCCAAAAACATTCAGTACTTC
CASSYGPREGAKNIQYF
>few|TRBV20-1|TRBJ2-3|TRBD2
TGCAGTGCTAGAGATCAAACTAGCGGTTTCACAGATACGCAGTATTTT
CSARDQTSGFTDTQYF
>.|TRBV20-1|TRBJ2-3|.
TGCAGTGCTGGACTCAACCAGCAGTATTTT
CSAGLNQQYF
>few|TRBV29-1|TRBJ2-2|TRBD2
TGCAGCGGTACAGGACTAGTTAGGGGGGAGCTGTTTTTT
CSGTGLVRGELFF
>once|TRBV9|TRBJ2-3|.
TGTGCCAGCAGCGCGGCAGGGCTTTCGGATACGCAGTATTTT
CASSAAGLSDTQYF
>many|TRBV12-3/TRBV12-4|TRBJ2-5|.
TGTGCCAGCAGCCTAGACTGGAGGGAGACCCAGTACTTC
CASSLDWRETQYF
>.|TRBV7-7|TRBJ2-1|TRBD2
TGTGCCAGCAGCTTAGCCGGCGGGAGGCACAATGAGCAGTTCTTC
CASSLAGGRHNEQFF
>.|TRBV29-1|TRBJ2-7|.
TGCAGCGTACGGACAGCTTTCTCCTACGAGCAGTACTTC
CSVRTAFSYEQYF
>few|TRBV12-3/TRBV12-4|TRBJ2-7|TRBD2
TGTGACAGCAGCCCACCCCGCGGACTAGCGGGATCCTCCTACGAGCAGTACTTC
CDSSPPRGLAGSSYEQYF
>few|TRBV3-1|TRBJ1-3|.
TGTGCCAGCAGCCAAGATCTTAGAGCCTCTGGAAACACCATATATTTT
CASSQDLRASGNTIYF
>few|TRBV21-1|TRBJ1-2|.
TGTGCCAGCAGCCCCTCTACAATTTATTACGACTACACCTTC
CASSPSTIYYDYTF
>few|TRBV30|TRBJ1-1|.
TGTGCCTGGAGTCGCATTAGCACTGAAGCTTTCTTT
CAWSRISTEAFF
>many|TRBV5-1|TRBJ2-3|.
TGCGCCAGCAGCTTGGAGGGGGGTACAGATACGCAGTATTTT
CASSLEGGTDTQYF
>.|TRBV7-9|TRBJ1-1|.
TGTGCCAGTTCGGGGGCTGGAGCTTTCTTT
CASSGAGAFF
>.|TRBV11-2|TRBJ2-3|.
TGTGCCAGCAGCTTACCCCTGACCCTCGTTAACACAGATACGCAGTATTTT
CASSLPLTLVNTDTQYF
>few|TRBV7-2|TRBJ2-5|.
TGTGCCAGCAGCATCAAAGAGACCCAGTACTTC
CASSIKETQYF
>few|TRBV7-9|TRBJ2-5|.
TGTGCCAGCAGCTTAGTTGGGCGTCCACGGACCCAGTACTTC
CASSLVGRPRTQYF
>.|TRBV4-3|TRBJ2-1|.
TGCGCCAGCAGCCAGGGAGGCGCATCCTACAATGAGCAGTTCTTC
CASSQGGASYNEQFF
>.|TRBV29-1|TRBJ2-7|TRBD1
TGCAGCGTTGCTTTGGACAGGACCTCCTACGAGCAGTACTTC
CSVALDRTSYEQYF
>.|TRBV6-2/TRBV6-3|TRBJ1-2|.
TGTGCCAGCAGGCAAGGACAGAACTATGGCTACACCTTC
CASRQGQNYGYTF
>.|TRBV25-1|TRBJ1-1|.
TGTGCCAGCAGTGAATGGGATCACGCAGGGCGGAAAACTGAAGCTTTCTTT
CASSEWDHAGRKTEAFF
>few|TRBV10-3|TRBJ2-5|.
TGTGCCATCAGTGATTTTTCTGGGGGGGAGACCCAGTACTTC
CAISDFSGGETQYF
>few|TRBV20-1|TRBJ1-2|.
TGCAGTGCTAGAGCTAACAGTGGCTACACCTTC
CSARANSGYTF
>.|TRBV12-3/TRBV12-4|TRBJ2-3|.
TGTGCCAGCCGGGGTAGCCGCACAGATACGCAGTATTTT
CASRGSRTDTQYF
>few|TRBV29-1|TRBJ1-5|.
TGCAGCGTTGAGGAGGGGGAGGCTCAGCCCCAGCATTTT
CSVEEGEAQPQHF
>.|TRBV9|TRBJ2-7|TRBD2
TGTGCCAGCAGCGTAGGCGGGGGGGGAACCTACGAGCAGTACTTC
CASSVGGGGTYEQYF
>few|TRBV15|TRBJ1-6|.
TGTGCCACCAGCAGAGACAGCCTAGCTAGTAATTCACCCCTCCACTTT
CATSRDSLASNSPLHF
>.|TRBV29-1|TRBJ2-3|TRBD2
TGCAGCGTCCAAAAGCGGGGGCCCACAGATACGCAGTATTTT
CSVQKRGPTDTQYF
>few|TRBV12-3/TRBV12-4|TRBJ2-7|.
TGTGCCAGCAGTTGGACCCTGCAGGGTAGCTCCTACGAGCAGTACTTC
CASSWTLQGSSYEQYF
>.|TRBV18|TRBJ1-4|.
TGTGCCAGCTCAGCCCCGAGGGACGAAAAACTGTTTTTT
CASSAPRDEKLFF
>.|TRBV18|TRBJ2-5|.
TGTGCCAGCTCACCATTTACTACAGGGAATCGGGGGATCGAGACCCAGTACTTC
CASSPFTTGNRGIETQYF
>few|TRBV30|TRBJ2-5|.
TGTGCCTGGAGTGTTTGGGGGACCCAGTACTTC
CAWSVWGTQYF
>few|TRBV20-1|TRBJ2-5|TRBD2
TGCAGTGCTAGAATTGCGGGGGACCTCCCCGAGACCCAGTACTTC
CSARIAGDLPETQYF
>.|TRBV5-5|TRBJ2-4|TRBD2
TGTGCCAGCAGCTTCTCCGGGGGGGGAAACATTCAGTACTTC
CASSFSGGGNIQYF
>.|TRBV4-3|TRBJ2-2|.
TGCGCCAGCAGCCAAGATGCAAACACCGGGGAGCTGTTTTTT
CASSQDANTGELFF
>few|TRBV7-9|TRBJ1-5|.
TGTGCCAGCAGCTTCTTAGGGCAGCCCCAGCATTTT
CASSFLGQPQHF